This paragraph reports one TCR beta chain. The data derive from a study of CD8 T cells in Susac syndrome. A quantity of about 0.5 to 1 ug RNA underwent reverse transcription using random hexamers. The TCR beta CDR3 was amplified by immunoSEQ multiplex PCR across 54 Vbeta, 13 Jbeta. TCRdb processed the immunoSEQ multiplex PCR reads anew with MiXCR; each CDR3 protein has one entry. The table lists about 190,000 distinct CDR3 sequences, more than 85% of them singletons. V lost 1 base, J lost 5 bases, and 7 bases stayed unmatched. Germline V gene lookup returns CDR1 SGHTA and CDR2 FQGTGA. CDR3 length equals 15 residues. Definite or probable Susac syndrome was diagnosed using recently defined diagnostic criteria.

The clonotype comes from a human donor with Susac syndrome. Sequencing used CD8+ T cells from PBMCs. The V gene is TRBV7-3, the J gene TRBJ2-5, with 7 bases lining up with TRBD2. In DNA, the CDR3 is TGTGCCAGCAGCTTAAGAGCGGGGCCCGGGGAGACCCAGTACTTC. Protein sequence: CASSLRAGPGETQYF.